A selection of T cell receptor beta chains follows, all from one sample in a study of T-cell reconstitution after alpha-beta-depleted transplantation in children. TCRdb processed the PCR reads anew with MiXCR; each CDR3 protein has one entry. The sample lists roughly 610,000 distinct CDR3 sequences, roughly 10% occurring once. The input for sequencing was PBMCs from the stem cell graft donor, taken from the stem cell graft. These receptors all stem from a human donor who donated a stem cell graft to a child with acute myeloid leukemia. CDR3s include the opening cysteine and the closing phenylalanine or tryptophan. A D gene is named only where the DNA matches it firmly. Some rows mark clone size as missing; the rest say once, few, many or name a class of expanded clone.

>TRBV12-3/TRBV12-4|.|TRBJ2-5|.|13
CASTEAFRETQYF
>TRBV11-2|.|TRBJ2-7|.|15
CASSPLASGPSEQYF
>TRBV28|.|TRBJ1-4|few|16
CASSFTPGTSNEKLFF
>TRBV7-2|.|TRBJ1-4|.|16
CASSRRRFATNEKLFF
>TRBV5-1|.|TRBJ2-4|few|16
CASSPSEGSIKNIQYF
>TRBV10-3|.|TRBJ2-1|many|14
CAIRGTSSYNEQFF
>TRBV29-1|TRBD1|TRBJ2-5|few|12
CSVTGGGETQYF
>TRBV12-3/TRBV12-4|TRBD1|TRBJ1-5|.|15
CASSLTGVLGQPQHF
>TRBV6-1|TRBD2|TRBJ2-5|.|16
CASSQDSGRVGETQYF
>TRBV5-6|.|TRBJ2-6|.|16
CASSSTGRSGANVLTF
>TRBV5-1|.|TRBJ2-7|.|14
CASSFGGQYYEQYF
>TRBV5-1|TRBD2|TRBJ2-3|.|16
CASSLAGSGGPNTQYF
>TRBV2|TRBD2|TRBJ2-1|.|14
CASCGTSVYNEQFF
>TRBV4-2|.|TRBJ2-7|many|17
CASSQLPDREVKYEQYF
>TRBV6-1|TRBD1|TRBJ1-2|.|18
CASLSPRDRGIPNYGYTF
>TRBV4-3|TRBD2|TRBJ2-2|.|15
CASSQDRGRTGELFF
>TRBV7-9|TRBD2|TRBJ2-3|few|17
CASSSRTSGTSTDTQYF
>TRBV29-1|.|TRBJ2-3|many|12
CSVESGTDTQYF
>TRBV6-5|.|TRBJ1-1|.|16
CASRRPLGNMNTEAFF
>TRBV12-3/TRBV12-4|TRBD2|TRBJ2-2|many|17
CASSLTAGVLGTGELFF
>TRBV7-2|TRBD2|TRBJ2-1|few|15
CASSQTSGSFHEQFF
>TRBV6-6|.|TRBJ1-2|.|12
CASTDPPYGYTF
>TRBV5-5|.|TRBJ1-5|few|15
CASSPRRGKGQPQHF
>TRBV7-2|.|TRBJ2-2|few|16
CASSSVGTLNTGELFF
>TRBV27|TRBD2|TRBJ2-1|.|16
CASFYGGGGAYNEQFF
>TRBV7-2|TRBD2|TRBJ2-1|few|16
CASSSPSGGSYNEQFF
>TRBV29-1|TRBD1|TRBJ1-2|.|15
CSVRDRDRDSGGYTF
>TRBV7-2|TRBD2|TRBJ2-7|.|13
CASSSIREGEQYF
>TRBV7-2|.|TRBJ1-4|.|15
CASSLGLRSSEKLFF
>TRBV6-5|.|TRBJ2-3|many|15
CASRAGQGRTDTQYF
>TRBV12-3/TRBV12-4|.|TRBJ1-5|few|14
CASSKQGGNQPQHF
>TRBV29-1|.|TRBJ2-3|many|12
CSGDRGADTQYF
>TRBV20-1|.|TRBJ1-5|many|13
CSARESGNQPQHF
>TRBV18|TRBD1|TRBJ2-1|.|15
CASSPPGRGTNEQFF
>TRBV7-9|.|TRBJ2-3|.|15
CASSLLKGGTDTQYF